The 32 T cell receptor beta chains below come from one sample, sequenced in a study of blood T cell repertoires in COVID-19. TCRdb's table, derived via immunoSEQ multiplex PCR, lists solely in-frame clones and lacks some. The sample has 85,000 to 100,000 clones; around 80% are singletons. The sample comprised peripheral blood. These receptor sequences come from a man aged 45 to 65 who had recovered from COVID-19.

Ten or more counts support this clone. The chain employs TRBV6-4 and TRBJ1-6; unclear D gene. V lost 0 bases, J lost 9 bases, and 6 bases lay in between. The germline V gene has CDR1 MRHNA and CDR2 SNTAGT. The CDR3 runs 13 residues. CDR3 nucleotides: TGTGCCAGCAGTGACTCTGAGGGTTCACCCCTCCACTTT. Its translation is CASSDSEGSPLHF.

This clone was picked up a small number of times. Written as DNA, the CDR3 is TGTGCCAGCAGCCCACGGAGGGAACGAGGCAATGAGCAGTTCTTC. Translating it yields CASSPRRERGNEQFF. The chain couples TRBV11-3 to TRBJ2-1; D is perhaps TRBD2 (6 bases). Germline V gene data show CDR1 as SGHNT and CDR2 as YENEEA. This CDR3 contains 15 residues. V dropped 5 bases and J dropped 6 bases, with 17 bases sitting between them.

This chain joins TRBV7-2 and TRBJ2-1; D might be TRBD2 (6 bases). This CDR3 is 18 amino acids long. Trimming took off 0 bases at V and 1 base at J, with 16 bases between the two ends. CDR1 and CDR2 (germline): SGHTA, FQGNSA. The CDR3 region has the DNA TGTGCCAGCAGCTTAGCGGCCCCCCCGGGGAGGTCCTACAATGAGCAGTTCTTC. Residues: CASSLAAPPGRSYNEQFF.

This chain links TRBV10-3 with TRBJ2-1; 11 bases map to TRBD2. Germline V CDR1 and CDR2: ENHRY, SYGVKD. CDR3 length: 16 amino acids. The V gene end was trimmed by 0 bases and the J gene end by 6 bases; junction bases not matched to a gene: 4. The CDR3 sequence: CAISESVLAGVNEQFF. The CDR3, as DNA: TGTGCCATCAGTGAGTCGGTACTAGCGGGAGTCAATGAGCAGTTCTTC.

The sample holds a few counts of this clone. The J gene is TRBJ2-7, the V gene TRBV7-8; possibly TRBD2 for D (6 bases). With 1 base removed from V and 6 bases from J, the gap between germline ends came to 28 bases. The CDR3 sequence is 19 residues long. Germline-derived CDR1 and CDR2 are SGHVS and FQNEAQ. The CDR3 bases are TGTGCCAGCAGCTTAGTAGCGGCCGCCGCCTCTAACCCCCTGATCGAGCAGTACTTC. It encodes CASSLVAAAASNPLIEQYF.

The CDR3 sequence: CASRYGGSSYNSPLHF. As DNA, the CDR3 is TGTGCCAGTCGCTACGGAGGGAGCTCCTATAATTCACCCCTCCACTTT. The chain carries TRBV19 and TRBJ1-6; no clear D. CDR1 and CDR2 (germline): LNHDA, SQIVND (reference sequence). The CDR3 is 16 amino acids. Trimming left V 8 bases short and J 0 bases short, with 14 bases between.

This chain connects TRBV4-1 to TRBJ2-5, with 9 bases that match TRBD2. The CDR3 is 17 amino acids. The V gene end was trimmed by 0 bases and the J gene end by 5 bases; junction bases not matched to a gene: 10. Germline lookup yields CDR1 MGHRA and CDR2 YSYEKL. The DNA of the CDR3 is TGCGCCAGCAGCCAAGATTGGGAAGCGGGAGGCGGGGAGACCCAGTACTTC. As protein: CASSQDWEAGGGETQYF.

The chain combines TRBV28 with TRBJ1-1; 10 bases are shared with TRBD1. The V gene's germline CDR1 is MDHEN and CDR2 SYDVKM. Losses at the gene ends were 2 bases for V and 13 bases for J; bases not matched to a gene: 4. The CDR3 is 12 amino acids. CDR3 amino acids: CASSLGTGVGFF. The CDR3 DNA is TGTGCCAGCAGTTTAGGGACAGGGGTAGGTTTCTTT.

This clone has at least ten counts. The chain is built from TRBV5-1 and TRBJ2-3; D is undetermined. Germline V CDR1 and CDR2: SGHRS, YFSETQ. The CDR3 runs to 13 residues. Trimming took 5 bases from V and 2 from J, leaving 9 bases between them. CDR3 DNA: TGCGCCAGCAGTACTACCTTCACAGATACGCAGTATTTT. Amino acid sequence: CASSTTFTDTQYF.

This rearrangement joins TRBV30 to TRBJ2-1; 8 nucleotides agree with TRBD2. The CDR3 is 13 residues long. J lost 4 bases, V lost 4 bases, and 3 bases had no gene match. Per germline, CDR1 GTSNPN and CDR2 SVGIG (reference sequence). The DNA of the CDR3 is TGTGCCTGGAAAGCGGGGGTTTACAATGAGCAGTTCTTC. This codes for CAWKAGVYNEQFF.

The V call is TRBV3-1 (or the pseudogene TRBV3-2), the J call TRBJ1-1; D may be TRBD1 (6 bases). Germline CDR1 is LGHDT and CDR2 is YNNKEL (reference sequence). This CDR3 is built from 13 residues. Trimming removed 2 bases from V and 6 bases from J, with 10 bases in between. The CDR3 bases are TGTGCCAGCAGCCAAATGGGGGGGCCTGAAGCTTTCTTT. This codes for CASSQMGGPEAFF.

The chain combines TRBV6-6 with TRBJ2-7, with D uncertain. V was trimmed by 4 bases and J by 6 bases, leaving 7 bases between them. The CDR3 is 11 amino acids. CDR1 is MNHNY and CDR2 is SVGAGI in the germline V gene (reference sequence). The chain's CDR3 is CASSLFSEQYF. The CDR3 bases are TGTGCCAGCAGTTTATTCTCCGAGCAGTACTTC.

The rearrangement links TRBV7-2 to TRBJ1-1; 7 nucleotides align to TRBD1. The junction had 11 bases not matched to a gene; V was cut back by 2 bases and J by 5 bases. This CDR3 spans 16 amino acids. The V gene's germline CDR1 is SGHTA and CDR2 FQGNSA. CDR3 in DNA: TGTGCCAGCAGCTTATTTGAGACAGGGTCGGGAACTGAAGCTTTCTTT. The encoded protein is CASSLFETGSGTEAFF.

This clone occurred a few times. V and J are TRBV18 and TRBJ2-7, with D unresolved. The CDR3 length is 14 residues. Germline-derived CDR1 and CDR2 are KGHSH and LQKENI. Between the trimmed V and J ends, which lost 6 bases and 5 bases, there was a span of 17 bases. The CDR3 here is CASSSRPLGDEQYF. The CDR3 nucleotides are TGTGCCAGCTCCAGCCGTCCTCTGGGCGACGAGCAGTACTTC.

This clone was seen only a few times. The chain combines TRBV5-4 with TRBJ1-1; possibly TRBD1 for D (5 bases). Germline V gene data show CDR1 as SGHNT and CDR2 as YYREEE (reference sequence). The CDR3 totals 15 residues. V was clipped by 3 bases and J by 1 base, with 13 bases between them. The CDR3 DNA follows: TGTGCCAGCAGCTCCCAGGGCGGCAGGAACACTGAAGCTTTCTTT. As protein: CASSSQGGRNTEAFF.

The chain is built from TRBV18 and TRBJ1-1; no firm D call. Between the trimmed V and J ends, which lost 6 bases and 6 bases, there was a span of 11 bases. This CDR3 has 12 residues. CDR1 is KGHSH and CDR2 is LQKENI in the germline V gene. The CDR3: CASSRERAEAFF. DNA of the CDR3: TGTGCCAGCTCCCGTGAACGGGCTGAAGCTTTCTTT.

The rearrangement joins TRBV27 to TRBJ1-4, with D possibly TRBD1 on 6 matching bases. Per the germline V gene, CDR1 is MNHEY and CDR2 is SMNVEV (reference sequence). The CDR3 totals 15 residues. V dropped 6 bases and J dropped 10 bases, with 21 bases sitting between them. The CDR3 region has the DNA TGTGCCAGCAGCCCGGGAGGGGGGAAAGCTCGAAAACTGTTTTTT. It encodes CASSPGGGKARKLFF.

The chain joins TRBV7-9 to TRBJ2-2, with 9 bases aligning to TRBD1. After removal of 5 bases from V and 0 bases from J, the junction contained 10 bases not matched to a gene. The CDR3 is 18 residues long. The germline V gene encodes CDR1 SEHNR and CDR2 FQNEAQ (reference sequence). The CDR3 DNA follows: TGTGCCAGCAGCCCCGGGACAGGGAGATACGCGAACACCGGGGAGCTGTTTTTT. Translating it yields CASSPGTGRYANTGELFF. The full variable domain, in which reference TRBV7-9 and TRBJ2-2 provide the parts outside the CDR3, is DTGVSQNPRHKITKRGQNVTFRCDPISEHNRLYWYRQTLGQGPEFLTYFQNEAQLEKSRLLSDRFSAERPKGSFSTLEIQRTEQGDSAMYLCASSPGTGRYANTGELFFGEGSRLTVL.

The rearrangement joins TRBV5-1 to TRBJ2-1, with 9 bases lining up with TRBD2. The CDR3 spans 16 residues. Germline loops: CDR1 SGHRS, CDR2 YFSETQ. The V gene end was trimmed by 0 bases and the J gene end by 6 bases; junction bases not matched to a gene: 7. The CDR3 region is CASSLVTSGLLNEQFF. Here the CDR3 DNA reads TGCGCCAGCAGCTTGGTCACTAGCGGGCTTCTCAATGAGCAGTTCTTC.

This clone was seen only once. The chain links TRBV5-5 to TRBJ2-5; D is perhaps TRBD1 (5 bases). Germline CDR1 reads SGHKS; CDR2 reads YYEKEE (reference sequence). The CDR3 length is 15 residues. With 1 base removed from V and 3 bases from J, the gap between germline ends came to 13 bases. The CDR3 DNA reads as TGTGCCAGCAGCTTGCGTCGCGGCAGGGAAGAGACCCAGTACTTC. The encoded protein is CASSLRRGREETQYF. Full variable domain (remainder filled in from reference TRBV5-5 and TRBJ2-5): DAGVTQSPTHLIKTRGQQVTLRCSPISGHKSVSWYQQVLGQGPQFIFQYYEKEERGRGNFPDRFSARQFPNYSSELNVNALLLGDSALYLCASSLRRGREETQYFGPGTRLLVL.

The CDR3 DNA is TGTGCCAGCAGCTTATTATCGGGCGAGCAGTACTTC. Translation: CASSLLSGEQYF. The chain recombines TRBV11-3 with TRBJ2-7; no clear D. CDR3 length: 12 amino acids. The V gene lost 2 bases and the J gene lost 6 bases, with 8 bases spanning the gap. Germline assignment: CDR1 SGHNT and CDR2 YENEEA.

This clone was observed a few times. V gene TRBV5-4 combines with J gene TRBJ2-1; TRBD2 agrees at 11 bases. CDR3 length equals 16 residues. The J segment lost 3 bases and the V segment lost 4 bases, leaving 6 bases of the junction unmatched. Germline CDR1 is SGHNT and CDR2 is YYREEE (reference sequence). The CDR3 DNA reads as TGTGCCAGCAGCGCAGGGGGACTAGCGGACTACAATGAGCAGTTCTTC. Translation gives CASSAGGLADYNEQFF.

The J gene is TRBJ1-2, the V gene TRBV10-3; 7 positions agree with TRBD1. Per the germline V gene, CDR1 is ENHRY and CDR2 is SYGVKD. CDR3 length equals 13 residues. V lost 6 bases, J lost 6 bases, and 7 bases stayed unmatched. The CDR3 loop is CAISFQGDDGYTF. The CDR3 DNA reads TGTGCCATCAGCTTTCAGGGGGACGATGGCTACACCTTC.

The chain couples TRBV5-6 to TRBJ2-2, with 12 bases identical to TRBD2. With V trimmed by 0 bases and J by 0 bases, 6 bases remained unmatched. The germline gives CDR1 SGHDT, CDR2 YYEEEE. The CDR3 is made up of 19 amino acids. Here the CDR3 DNA reads TGTGCCAGCAGCTTGGGACTAGCGGGAGATTTCGCGAACACCGGGGAGCTGTTTTTT. This gives the protein CASSLGLAGDFANTGELFF.

CDR3 sequence (DNA): TGTGCCAGCAGCTGGGGCGGGGGAGACTATGGCTACACCTTC. Translating it yields CASSWGGGDYGYTF. The chain has TRBV7-6 and TRBJ1-2; tentatively, D is TRBD1 (5 bases). The V gene's germline CDR1 is SGHVS and CDR2 FNYEAQ. The CDR3 runs 14 residues. V gave up 4 bases and J gave up 3 bases, with 12 bases separating them.

V and J are TRBV28 and TRBJ1-5; 10 positions match TRBD1. Germline V gene sequence: CDR1 MDHEN, CDR2 SYDVKM. V lost 5 bases to trimming and J lost 4 bases; unmatched junction nucleotides: 5. The CDR3 totals 15 residues. CDR3 DNA sequence: TGTGCCAGCAGTCCGACAGGGGGCGGAAATCAGCCCCAGCATTTT. It is translated as CASSPTGGGNQPQHF.

The rearrangement links TRBV5-1 to TRBJ2-2, with 7 bases aligning to TRBD1. The CDR3 is 18 residues long. In germline, CDR1 is SGHRS, CDR2 YFSETQ. V lost 2 bases, J lost 8 bases, and 18 bases stayed unmatched. CDR3: CASSFLRDSPLVVGELFF. The CDR3 DNA sequence: TGCGCCAGCAGCTTTCTCCGGGACAGTCCACTTGTAGTGGGGGAGCTGTTTTTT. Together with reference TRBV5-1 and TRBJ2-2, the CDR3 gives the full variable domain: KAGVTQTPRYLIKTRGQQVTLSCSPISGHRSVSWYQQTPGQGLQFLFEYFSETQRNKGNFPGRFSGRQFSNSRSEMNVSTLELGDSALYLCASSFLRDSPLVVGELFFGEGSRLTVL.

The chain has TRBV5-1 and TRBJ2-5; D is perhaps TRBD1 (5 bases). Trimming took 0 bases from V and 0 from J, leaving 18 bases between them. CDR3 length equals 18 residues. The germline V gene encodes CDR1 SGHRS and CDR2 YFSETQ. CDR3 loop: CASSLGVGAAFDQETQYF. The CDR3 DNA is TGCGCCAGCAGCTTGGGGGTTGGGGCAGCTTTTGACCAAGAGACCCAGTACTTC.

The V and J genes are TRBV3-1 (or the pseudogene TRBV3-2) and TRBJ2-5; 7 bases line up with TRBD2. J lost 4 bases, V lost 5 bases, and 10 bases had no gene match. The germline V gene has CDR1 LGHDT and CDR2 YNNKEL (reference sequence). The CDR3 has 15 amino acids. The chain's CDR3 is CASSTTPGLPETQYF. CDR3 bases: TGTGCCAGCAGCACAACGCCGGGACTACCAGAGACCCAGTACTTC.

Only one count was recorded for this clone. The rearrangement links TRBV19 to TRBJ1-3; D not certain. The CDR3 has 13 residues. The germline V gene encodes CDR1 LNHDA and CDR2 SQIVND (reference sequence). V dropped 5 bases and J dropped 1 base, with 6 bases sitting between them. The CDR3 reads CASSPYSGNTIYF. The CDR3 coding sequence is TGTGCCAGTAGTCCGTATTCTGGAAACACCATATATTTT.

The J gene is TRBJ2-2, the V gene TRBV5-1, with 7 bases fitting TRBD2. V lost 0 bases, J lost 7 bases, and 9 bases stayed unmatched. The CDR3 runs to 16 residues. The germline CDR1 and CDR2 sequences are SGHRS and YFSETQ. CDR3 loop: CASSLVAGVRDGELFF. CDR3 nucleotide sequence: TGCGCCAGCAGCTTGGTTGCGGGAGTGAGAGACGGGGAGCTGTTTTTT.

This clone was recorded a few times. Mismatch with germline at one junction end may stem from a read error. This chain joins TRBV7-7 and TRBJ2-5; 7 bases are shared with TRBD1. The CDR3 totals 20 residues. Germline values: CDR1 SSHAT, CDR2 FNYEAQ (reference sequence). The CDR3 here is CASSLAQISFRGLSQETQYF. In DNA form, the CDR3 reads TGTGCTAGCAGCTTAGCTCAAATTAGTTTTAGGGGGCTGTCTCAAGAGACCCAGTACTTC.